These 15 T cell receptor beta chains share one sample of origin, sequenced in a study of T cell responses to AZD1222 COVID-19 vaccine. Repertoires were generated with immunoSEQ multiplex PCR, while TCRdb's copy carries only in-frame clones and drops some. The sample contains over 140,000 clones, approximately 92% of which appear only once. The sample consisted of peripheral blood, taken 28 days after the second AZD1222 dose. These receptors were collected from an adult who received the AZD1222 COVID-19 vaccine.

V usage is TRBV27 and J usage is TRBJ2-1, with TRBD1 matching over 12 bases. Germline V gene sequence: CDR1 MNHEY, CDR2 SMNVEV (reference sequence). V gave up 5 bases and J gave up 6 bases; unmatched junction bases: 2. The length of the CDR3 is 14 residues. The CDR3, as DNA: TGTGCCAGCAGTCGGGACAGGGGGCCCAATGAGCAGTTCTTC. Translation: CASSRDRGPNEQFF.

V gene TRBV29-1 combines with J gene TRBJ2-1, with 10 nucleotides matching TRBD1. This CDR3 is 14 amino acids long. Germline V gene data show CDR1 as SQVTM and CDR2 as ANQGSEA. J was trimmed by 4 bases and V by 6 bases; bases with no gene match: 6. CDR3 bases: TGCAGCGTGGATCCGGGACAGGGGTACAATGAGCAGTTCTTC. The encoded protein is CSVDPGQGYNEQFF.

This sequence joins TRBV19 and TRBJ2-7; D is unclear. Germline V gives CDR1 LNHDA, CDR2 SQIVND (reference sequence). V shed 1 base and J shed 3 bases, with 10 bases lying between them. The CDR3 has 14 residues. CDR3 loop: CASSIGSVNYEQYF. CDR3 coding DNA: TGTGCCAGTAGTATAGGCTCGGTGAACTACGAGCAGTACTTC.

This rearrangement joins TRBV18 to TRBJ2-2; 13 bases fit TRBD2. There are 16 residues in the CDR3. CDR1 and CDR2 from the germline V gene are KGHSH and LQKENI. V lost 3 bases to trimming and J lost 6 bases; unmatched junction nucleotides: 4. CDR3 in DNA: TGTGCCAGCTCACCGGGACTAGCGGGAAGGGCCGGGGAGCTGTTTTTT. It translates to CASSPGLAGRAGELFF.

This rearrangement joins TRBV5-1 to TRBJ2-5; 11 bases line up with TRBD2. V trimming: 2 bases; J trimming: 0 bases; junction bases outside the gene matches: 9. The V gene's germline CDR1 is SGHRS and CDR2 YFSETQ. CDR3 size: 18 residues. Here the CDR3 DNA reads TGCGCCAGCAGCTTAGGGTTGATAGCGGGAGGGTACCAAGAGACCCAGTACTTC. It codes for CASSLGLIAGGYQETQYF.

CDR3 DNA: TGTGCCAGCAGCCCAAGTTCTGCTAGCGGGAACTACGAGCAGTACTTC. This translates into CASSPSSASGNYEQYF. The rearrangement links TRBV7-6 to TRBJ2-7, with 9 nucleotides matching TRBD2. The J segment lost 3 bases and the V segment lost 5 bases, leaving 11 bases of the junction unmatched. Germline loops: CDR1 SGHVS, CDR2 FNYEAQ. The length of the CDR3 is 16 residues.

This chain connects TRBV7-3 to TRBJ2-3; D remains ambiguous. V gave up 5 bases and J gave up 6 bases, with 12 bases separating them. There are 13 residues in the CDR3. In germline, CDR1 is SGHTA, CDR2 FQGTGA. Here the CDR3 DNA reads TGTGCCAGCAGCCCCGGAACTTCGGATACGCAGTATTTT. It is translated as CASSPGTSDTQYF.

V gene TRBV9 combines with J gene TRBJ2-6; D is uncertain. Germline V gives CDR1 SGDLS, CDR2 YYNGEE. This CDR3 is built from 17 residues. The V end lost 2 bases, the J end lost 0 bases, and 12 bases lay between the germline ends. The CDR3 is CASSVLDGYSGANVLTF. The CDR3 nucleotides are TGTGCCAGCAGCGTGCTGGACGGTTACTCTGGGGCCAACGTCCTGACTTTC.

The CDR3 nucleotides are TGTGCCAGCAGTCCCCGGACAGGTTCGAACACCGGGGAGCTGTTTTTT. This translates into CASSPRTGSNTGELFF. The rearrangement joins TRBV28 to TRBJ2-2, with 7 bases aligning to TRBD1. V gave up 5 bases and J gave up 0 bases; unmatched junction bases: 6. The CDR3 sequence is 16 residues long. Germline lookup yields CDR1 MDHEN and CDR2 SYDVKM.

The genes are TRBV13 and TRBJ2-5; a possible D gene is TRBD2 (7 bases). The J call may be incorrect, as the DNA end agrees better with TRBJ2-7. The CDR3 spans 16 residues. CDR1 is PRHDT, CDR2 FYEKMQ, per germline (reference sequence). The CDR3: CASSLVGGAGAHEQYF. CDR3 nucleotide sequence: TGTGCCAGCAGCTTAGTAGGGGGGGCAGGCGCCCACGAGCAGTACTTC.

The chain links TRBV20-1 to TRBJ2-5, with unresolved D. V shed 2 bases and J shed 4 bases, with 5 bases lying between them. In germline, CDR1 is DFQATT, CDR2 SNEGSKA (reference sequence). CDR3 length: 11 residues. In DNA form, the CDR3 reads TGCAGTGCTAGACCCGCAGAGACCCAGTACTTC. It codes for CSARPAETQYF.

The CDR3 bases are TGTGCCAGCAGTTACGGACAGGACACTGAAGCTTTCTTT. This translates into CASSYGQDTEAFF. The V call is TRBV6-6, the J call TRBJ1-1, with TRBD1 matching 7 bases. Germline V gene sequence: CDR1 MNHNY, CDR2 SVGAGI (reference sequence). This CDR3 has 13 amino acids. Losses at the gene ends were 2 bases for V and 3 bases for J; bases not matched to a gene: 0.

The J gene is TRBJ1-1, the V gene TRBV19; TRBD1 is a possible D gene (5 bases). V lost 5 bases to trimming and J lost 2 bases, with 9 bases between them. The CDR3 length is 13 residues. Per the germline V gene, CDR1 is LNHDA and CDR2 is SQIVND (reference sequence). The CDR3 region has the DNA TGTGCCAGTAGTTCGACAGCTAACACTGAAGCTTTCTTT. This encodes CASSSTANTEAFF.

This chain links TRBV6-5 with TRBJ2-7; 7 nucleotides agree with TRBD2. In germline, CDR1 is MNHEY, CDR2 SVGAGI. The CDR3 length is 15 residues. The V segment lost 1 base and the J segment 5 bases; nucleotides outside the gene matches: 8. This CDR3 reads CASSYFSGRRNEQYF. For the CDR3, the DNA is TGTGCCAGCAGTTACTTTTCCGGGAGGAGGAACGAGCAGTACTTC.

The chain couples TRBV15 to TRBJ2-3; D not resolved. This CDR3 has 15 amino acids. Germline CDR1 LNHNV, CDR2 YYDKDF (reference sequence). Between the trimmed V and J ends, which lost 0 bases and 4 bases, there was a span of 11 bases. This chain's CDR3 is CATSREWSLADTQYF. CDR3 nucleotides: TGTGCCACCAGCAGAGAGTGGAGTTTAGCAGATACGCAGTATTTT.